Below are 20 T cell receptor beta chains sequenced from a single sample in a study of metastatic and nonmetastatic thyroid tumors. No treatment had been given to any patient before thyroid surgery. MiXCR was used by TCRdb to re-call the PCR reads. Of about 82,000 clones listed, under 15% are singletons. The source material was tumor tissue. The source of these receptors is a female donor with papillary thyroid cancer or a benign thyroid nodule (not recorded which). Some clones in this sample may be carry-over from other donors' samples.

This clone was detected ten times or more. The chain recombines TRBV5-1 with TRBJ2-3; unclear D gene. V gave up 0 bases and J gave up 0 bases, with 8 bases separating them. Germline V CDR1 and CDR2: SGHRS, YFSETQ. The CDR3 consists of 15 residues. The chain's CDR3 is CASSLGSTSTDTQYF. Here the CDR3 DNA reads TGCGCCAGCAGCTTGGGCTCAACTAGCACAGATACGCAGTATTTT.

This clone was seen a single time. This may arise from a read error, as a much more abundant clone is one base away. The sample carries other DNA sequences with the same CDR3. CDR3 nucleotides: TGTGCCAGCAGCTTTAACAGAAGAGGTGAGACCCAGTACTTC. It encodes CASSFNRRGETQYF. V gene TRBV5-4 combines with J gene TRBJ2-5; no clear D. Trimming pared 2 bases from V and 5 bases from J, leaving 13 bases between. Germline-derived CDR1 and CDR2 are SGHNT and YYREEE (reference sequence). CDR3 length: 14 amino acids.

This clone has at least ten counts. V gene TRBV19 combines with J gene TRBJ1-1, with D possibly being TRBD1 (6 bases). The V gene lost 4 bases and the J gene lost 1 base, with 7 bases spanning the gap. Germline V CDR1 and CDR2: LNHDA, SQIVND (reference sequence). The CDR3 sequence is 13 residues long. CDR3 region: CASSTGQNTEAFF. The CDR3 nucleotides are TGTGCCAGTAGTACGGGACAGAACACTGAAGCTTTCTTT.

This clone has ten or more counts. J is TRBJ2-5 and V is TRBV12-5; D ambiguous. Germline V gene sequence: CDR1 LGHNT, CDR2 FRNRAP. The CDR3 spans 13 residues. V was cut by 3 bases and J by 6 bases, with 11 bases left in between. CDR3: CASGLAAIKTQYF. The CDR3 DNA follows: TGTGCTAGTGGTTTAGCTGCTATTAAGACCCAGTACTTC.

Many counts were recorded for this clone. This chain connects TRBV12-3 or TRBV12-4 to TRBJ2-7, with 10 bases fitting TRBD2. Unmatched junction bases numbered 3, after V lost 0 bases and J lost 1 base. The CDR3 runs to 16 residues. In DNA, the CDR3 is TGTGCCAGCAGTTTAGCGCGGACTAGCGGTTCCTACGAGCAGTACTTC. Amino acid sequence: CASSLARTSGSYEQYF.

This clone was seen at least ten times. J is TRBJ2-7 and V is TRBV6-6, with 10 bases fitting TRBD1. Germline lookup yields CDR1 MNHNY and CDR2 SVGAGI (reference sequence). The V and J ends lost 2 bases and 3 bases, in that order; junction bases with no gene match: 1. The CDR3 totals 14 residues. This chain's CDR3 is CASSYRDRGYEQYF. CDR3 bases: TGTGCCAGCAGTTACCGGGACAGGGGCTACGAGCAGTACTTC.

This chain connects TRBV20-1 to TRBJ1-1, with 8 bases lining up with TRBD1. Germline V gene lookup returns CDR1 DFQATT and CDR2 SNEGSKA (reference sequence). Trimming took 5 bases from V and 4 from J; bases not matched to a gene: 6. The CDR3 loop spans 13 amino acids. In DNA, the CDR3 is TGCAGTGCTTTCAGGGGGCCCGGCACTGAAGCTTTCTTT. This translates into CSAFRGPGTEAFF.

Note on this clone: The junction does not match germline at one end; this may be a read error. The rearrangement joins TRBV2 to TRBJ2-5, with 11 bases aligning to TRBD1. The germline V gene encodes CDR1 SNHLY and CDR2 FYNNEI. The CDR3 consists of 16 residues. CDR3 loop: CANSMPGTGGGETQYF. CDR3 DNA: TGTGCCAACAGTATGCCCGGGACAGGGGGTGGGGAGACCCAGTACTTC. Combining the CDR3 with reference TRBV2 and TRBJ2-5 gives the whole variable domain EPEVTQTPSHQVTQMGQEVILRCVPISNHLYFYWYRQILGQKVEFLVSFYNNEISEKSEIFDDQFSVERPDGSNFTLKIRSTKLEDSAMYFCANSMPGTGGGETQYFGPGTRLLVL.

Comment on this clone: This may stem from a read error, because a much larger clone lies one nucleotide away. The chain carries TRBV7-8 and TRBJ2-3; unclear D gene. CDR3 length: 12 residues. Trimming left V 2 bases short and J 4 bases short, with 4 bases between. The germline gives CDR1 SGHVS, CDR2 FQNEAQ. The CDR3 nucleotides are TGTGCCAGCAGCTTACTGTCAGATACGCAGTATTTT. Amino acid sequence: CASSLLSDTQYF. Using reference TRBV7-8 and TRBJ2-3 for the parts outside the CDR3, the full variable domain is GAGVSQSPRYKVAKRGQDVALRCDPISGHVSLFWYQQALGQGPEFLTYFQNEAQLDKSGLPSDRFFAERPEGSVSTLKIQRTQQEDSAVYLCASSLLSDTQYFGPGTRLTVL.

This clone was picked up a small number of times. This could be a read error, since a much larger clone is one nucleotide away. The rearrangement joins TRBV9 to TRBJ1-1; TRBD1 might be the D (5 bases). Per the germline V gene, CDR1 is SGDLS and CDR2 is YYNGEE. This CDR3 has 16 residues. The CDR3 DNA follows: TGTGCCATCAGCGTAGCCCATGGGGCCCACAACACTGAAGCTTTCTTT. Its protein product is CAISVAHGAHNTEAFF. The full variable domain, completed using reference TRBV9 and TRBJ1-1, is DSGVTQTPKHLITATGQRVTLRCSPRSGDLSVYWYQQSLDQGLQFLIQYYNGEERAKGNILERFSAQQFPDLHSELNLSSLELGDSALYFCAISVAHGAHNTEAFFGQGTRLTVV.

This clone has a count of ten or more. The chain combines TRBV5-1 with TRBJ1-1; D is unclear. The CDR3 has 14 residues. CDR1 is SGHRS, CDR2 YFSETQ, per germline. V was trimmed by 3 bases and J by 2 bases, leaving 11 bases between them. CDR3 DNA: TGCGCCAGCAGCTCGGACGCGACCAACACTGAAGCTTTCTTT. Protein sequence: CASSSDATNTEAFF.

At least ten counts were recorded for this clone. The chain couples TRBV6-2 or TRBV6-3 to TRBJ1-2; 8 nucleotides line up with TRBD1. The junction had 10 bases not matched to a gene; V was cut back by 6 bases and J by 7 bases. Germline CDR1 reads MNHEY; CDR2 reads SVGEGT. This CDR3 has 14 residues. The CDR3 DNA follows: TGTGCCAGCAGAGTCCCGGGACAGGTCGGTGGCTACACCTTC. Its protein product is CASRVPGQVGGYTF.

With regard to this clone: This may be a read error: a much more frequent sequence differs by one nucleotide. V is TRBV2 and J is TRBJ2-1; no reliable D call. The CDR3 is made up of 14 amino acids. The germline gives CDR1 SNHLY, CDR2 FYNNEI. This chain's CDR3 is CASSLRRQFDEQSF. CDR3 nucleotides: TGTGCCAGCAGTTTGAGGCGGCAGTTCGATGAGCAGTCCTTC.

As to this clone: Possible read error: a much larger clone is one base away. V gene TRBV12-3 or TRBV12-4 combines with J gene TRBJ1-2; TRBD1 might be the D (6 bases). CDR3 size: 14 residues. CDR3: CASGLQGSLYGYTF. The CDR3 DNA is TGTGCCAGCGGTTTGCAGGGGTCGCTCTATGGCTACACCTTC.

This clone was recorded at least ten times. Here the CDR3 reads CASSLGTLELSNYGYTF. CDR3 nucleotide sequence: TGTGCCAGCAGCTTGGGGACACTAGAATTATCTAACTATGGCTACACCTTC. The V gene is TRBV5-4, the J gene TRBJ1-2; D possibly corresponds to TRBD1 (5 bases). The CDR3 spans 17 residues. V was clipped by 0 bases and J by 0 bases, with 15 bases between them. Germline assignment: CDR1 SGHNT and CDR2 YYREEE (reference sequence). The variable domain in full, completed from reference TRBV5-4 and TRBJ1-2, reads ETGVTQSPTHLIKTRGQQVTLRCSSQSGHNTVSWYQQALGQGPQFIFQYYREEENGRGNFPPRFSGLQFPNYSSELNVNALELDDSALYLCASSLGTLELSNYGYTFGSGTRLTVV.

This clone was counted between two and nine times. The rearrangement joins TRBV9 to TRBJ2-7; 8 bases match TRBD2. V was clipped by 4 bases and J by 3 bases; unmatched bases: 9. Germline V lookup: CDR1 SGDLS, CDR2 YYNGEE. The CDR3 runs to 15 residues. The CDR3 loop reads CASSPIQTSDYEQYF. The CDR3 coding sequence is TGTGCCAGCAGCCCGATCCAGACTAGCGACTACGAGCAGTACTTC.

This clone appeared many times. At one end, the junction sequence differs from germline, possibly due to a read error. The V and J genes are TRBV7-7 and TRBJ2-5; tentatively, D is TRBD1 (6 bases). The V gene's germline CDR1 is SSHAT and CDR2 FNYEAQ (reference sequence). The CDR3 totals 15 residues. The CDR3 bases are TGTGCTAGCAGCTTCGGACAGTCAGGGCAAGAGACCCAGTACTTC. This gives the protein CASSFGQSGQETQYF.

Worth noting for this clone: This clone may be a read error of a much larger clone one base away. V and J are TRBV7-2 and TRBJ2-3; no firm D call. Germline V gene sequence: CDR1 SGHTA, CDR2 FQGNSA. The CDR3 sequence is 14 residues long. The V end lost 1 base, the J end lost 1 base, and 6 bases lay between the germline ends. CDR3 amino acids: CASSLVEGTDTQYF. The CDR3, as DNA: TGTGCCAGCAGCTTAGTAGAGGGCACAGATACGCAGTATTTT. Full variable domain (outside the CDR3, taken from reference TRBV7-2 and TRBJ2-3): GAGVSQSPSNKVTEKGKDVELRCDPISGHTALYWYRQSLGQGLEFLIYFQGNSAPDKSGLPSDRFSAERTGGSVSTLTIQRTQQEDSAVYLCASSLVEGTDTQYFGPGTRLTVL.

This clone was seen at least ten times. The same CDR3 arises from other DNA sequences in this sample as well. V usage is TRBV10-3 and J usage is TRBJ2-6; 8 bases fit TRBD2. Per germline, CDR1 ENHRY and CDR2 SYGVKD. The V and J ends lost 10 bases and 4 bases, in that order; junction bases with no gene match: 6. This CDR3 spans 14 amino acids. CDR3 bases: TGTGCCACAAAGCGGGGGCCGGGGGCCAACGTCCTGACTTTC. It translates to CATKRGPGANVLTF.

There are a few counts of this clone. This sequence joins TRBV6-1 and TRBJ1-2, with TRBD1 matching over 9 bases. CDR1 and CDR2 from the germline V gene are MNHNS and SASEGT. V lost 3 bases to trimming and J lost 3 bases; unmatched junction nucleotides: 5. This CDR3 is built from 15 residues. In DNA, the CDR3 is TGTGCCAGCAGTGACAGACAGGGGGGGCACTATGGCTACACCTTC. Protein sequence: CASSDRQGGHYGYTF.